This T cell receptor beta chain stems from a study of blood T cell repertoires in COVID-19. Study at large: There were acute and convalescent COVID-19 samples, and they came from the United States, Italy and Spain.

This clone was detected once. At the DNA level, this CDR3 is encoded by other sequences in the same sample as well. In assigning cohorts, the study relied on participant-reported clinical history. Germline-derived CDR1 and CDR2 are SGHRS and YFSETQ. The CDR3 has 15 amino acids. V was cut by 2 bases and J by 0 bases, with 9 bases left in between. Original processing notes: Nucleated cell number was recorded as an estimate derived from reference gene primer amplification. Clones were read by immunoSEQ multiplex PCR, and TCRdb kept only the in-frame ones, dropping some. V, J and clone size derive from that table, while D and trimming were established from the DNA sequence. The profile covers roughly 250,000 clones, with around 86% appearing a single time and roughly 3.1% taken by the ten largest.

The rearrangement uses TRBV5-1 and TRBJ2-1; maybe TRBD2 (5 bases). Sequenced material: PBMCs or T cells enriched from blood (not recorded which). The sequence was obtained from a woman in her 40s with acute COVID-19. The CDR3 loop is CASSLGLSSYNEQFF. The CDR3 coding sequence is TGCGCCAGCAGCTTAGGACTGAGCTCCTACAATGAGCAGTTCTTC.